The 16 T cell receptor beta chains given below trace back to one sample, sequenced in a study of blood T cell repertoires in COVID-19. Clones were read by immunoSEQ multiplex PCR, and TCRdb kept only the in-frame ones, dropping some. This sample has roughly 60,000 clones, with roughly 77% found just once. Sequenced sample: peripheral blood. The receptors originated from a man aged 80 or over with acute or convalescent COVID-19.

V and J are TRBV27 and TRBJ2-7; TRBD1 matches at 9 bases. Unmatched junction bases numbered 11, after V lost 2 bases and J lost 6 bases. CDR1 is MNHEY and CDR2 is SMNVEV in the germline V gene (reference sequence). This CDR3 has 16 amino acids. CDR3 sequence (DNA): TGTGCCAGCAGTTTACGTAGGGGGACAGGGACTTCCGAGCAGTACTTC. This codes for CASSLRRGTGTSEQYF.

This rearrangement joins TRBV5-1 to TRBJ2-3; D is undetermined. This CDR3 has 12 residues. V lost 0 bases and J 5 bases, leaving 4 bases between the germline ends. The germline CDR1 and CDR2 sequences are SGHRS and YFSETQ. This CDR3 is CASSLVEDTQYF. The CDR3, as DNA: TGCGCCAGCAGCTTGGTAGAAGATACGCAGTATTTT.

J is TRBJ1-1 and V is TRBV20-1; 7 positions match TRBD1. J was trimmed by 0 bases and V by 3 bases; bases with no gene match: 10. Germline assignment: CDR1 DFQATT and CDR2 SNEGSKA (reference sequence). The CDR3 spans 16 residues. CDR3 nucleotide sequence: TGCAGTGCTAGTGCCACAGGGGATGTAATGAACACTGAAGCTTTCTTT. Translating it yields CSASATGDVMNTEAFF.

V and J are TRBV11-2 and TRBJ1-1; D is possibly TRBD1 (6 bases). Per germline, CDR1 SGHAT and CDR2 FQNNGV. The CDR3 totals 15 residues. V lost 5 bases and J 0 bases, leaving 13 bases between the germline ends. In nucleotides, the CDR3 is TGTGCCAGCAGCCCCCGGACAGAAATGAACACTGAAGCTTTCTTT. Its protein product is CASSPRTEMNTEAFF.

The gene calls are TRBV7-8 and TRBJ1-2, with D possibly matching TRBD1 (6 bases). Germline CDR1 reads SGHVS; CDR2 reads FQNEAQ. The V gene lost 3 bases and the J gene lost 8 bases, with 16 bases spanning the gap. CDR3 length: 14 amino acids. CDR3 amino acids: CASSFQQGWAGYTF. CDR3 in DNA: TGTGCCAGCAGCTTCCAACAGGGCTGGGCGGGCTACACCTTC.

J is TRBJ2-5 and V is TRBV13; 8 bases agree with TRBD1. Germline trimming cut 2 bases from V and 5 bases from J; bases unmatched to any gene: 4. The CDR3 loop spans 14 amino acids. Germline CDR1 reads PRHDT; CDR2 reads FYEKMQ (reference sequence). CDR3 loop: CASSLQGAGETQYF. The CDR3 coding sequence is TGTGCCAGCAGCTTACAGGGGGCGGGTGAGACCCAGTACTTC. Full variable domain (outside the CDR3, taken from reference TRBV13 and TRBJ2-5): AAGVIQSPRHLIKEKRETATLKCYPIPRHDTVYWYQQGPGQDPQFLISFYEKMQSDKGSIPDRFSAQQFSDYHSELNMSSLELGDSALYFCASSLQGAGETQYFGPGTRLLVL.

Here the CDR3 DNA reads TGTGCCAGCAGCTTAAGGCGGACTGAAGCTTTCTTT. Its protein product is CASSLRRTEAFF. The rearrangement joins TRBV7-2 to TRBJ1-1, with D hard to call. The CDR3 sequence is 12 residues long. CDR1 is SGHTA, CDR2 FQGNSA, per germline. V was clipped by 2 bases and J by 5 bases, with 6 bases between them.

This clone was observed a handful of times. This rearrangement joins TRBV3-1 (or the pseudogene TRBV3-2) to TRBJ1-2; possibly TRBD1 for D (6 bases). The CDR3 has 16 amino acids. Trimming stripped 4 bases from V and 4 bases from J, with 19 bases between. CDR1 is LGHDT and CDR2 is YNNKEL in the germline V gene (reference sequence). CDR3 amino acids: CASSPSDRLEAYGYTF. DNA for the CDR3: TGTGCCAGCAGCCCCTCCGACAGGTTGGAAGCCTATGGCTACACCTTC.

The chain has TRBV3-1 (or the pseudogene TRBV3-2) and TRBJ2-1; 10 bases line up with TRBD2. Germline V gene lookup returns CDR1 LGHDT and CDR2 YNNKEL (reference sequence). V lost 4 bases and J lost 5; bases outside the gene matches: 5. This CDR3 is 15 amino acids long. In DNA, the CDR3 is TGTGCCAGCAGCCCCCCGGGACTAGCGAACAATGAGCAGTTCTTC. The encoded protein is CASSPPGLANNEQFF.

The J gene is TRBJ2-7, the V gene TRBV6-5, with TRBD1 matching over 12 bases. V shed 6 bases, J shed 5 bases, and the junction held 2 bases outside the gene matches. CDR1 is MNHEY, CDR2 SVGAGI, per germline. CDR3 length: 13 residues. The CDR3 DNA follows: TGTGCCAGCAGGGGACAGGGGGCGGACGAGCAGTACTTC. Translation: CASRGQGADEQYF.

The CDR3 spells CASSPLTGTGAEKLFF. The CDR3 DNA follows: TGTGCCAGCTCACCACTTACCGGGACAGGCGCAGAAAAACTGTTTTTT. J is TRBJ1-4 and V is TRBV18; 8 nucleotides align to TRBD1. Looked up from germline, CDR1 is KGHSH and CDR2 is LQKENI. The CDR3 contains 16 residues. With 1 base clipped from V and 8 bases from J, the junction kept 9 bases outside the gene matches.

The chain employs TRBV4-2 and TRBJ1-4; TRBD1 is a possible D gene (6 bases). The ends were cut back, 1 base at V and 5 bases at J, with 20 bases in the middle. CDR3 length equals 18 residues. In germline, CDR1 is LGHNA, CDR2 YNFKEQ. CDR3 protein: CASSQGSGRGIYNEKLFF. DNA for the CDR3: TGTGCCAGCAGCCAAGGGTCGGGCAGGGGAATCTACAATGAAAAACTGTTTTTT.

The chain combines TRBV10-3 with TRBJ1-5, with D unclear. The CDR3 loop spans 14 amino acids. Germline V gene lookup returns CDR1 ENHRY and CDR2 SYGVKD. V lost 3 bases and J lost 4, with 10 bases in between. CDR3 residues: CAISDIAGNQPQHF. CDR3 nucleotide sequence: TGTGCCATCAGTGATATTGCGGGAAATCAGCCCCAGCATTTT.

The chain employs TRBV7-9 and TRBJ1-4; 7 positions match TRBD1. Germline CDR1 SEHNR, CDR2 FQNEAQ (reference sequence). Unmatched junction bases numbered 7, after V lost 6 bases and J lost 6 bases. The CDR3 is 14 residues long. The CDR3 DNA follows: TGTGCCAGCAGTTTAAGACAGGGCCATGAAAAACTGTTTTTT. Its protein product is CASSLRQGHEKLFF. Full variable domain (remainder filled in from reference TRBV7-9 and TRBJ1-4): DTGVSQNPRHKITKRGQNVTFRCDPISEHNRLYWYRQTLGQGPEFLTYFQNEAQLEKSRLLSDRFSAERPKGSFSTLEIQRTEQGDSAMYLCASSLRQGHEKLFFGSGTQLSVL.

J is TRBJ1-1 and V is TRBV14, with no clear D. The germline V gene has CDR1 SGHDN and CDR2 FVKESK. Trimming stripped 4 bases from V and 4 bases from J, with 10 bases between. This CDR3 has 13 residues. CDR3 coding DNA: TGTGCCAGCAGCCCCAGTCGAGGCACTGAAGCTTTCTTT. Its protein is CASSPSRGTEAFF.

The table lists this clone with a count of one. The V and J genes are TRBV4-2 and TRBJ2-7; 10 nucleotides align to TRBD1. The trim removed 4 bases at V and 2 bases at J, leaving 5 bases unmatched. Per the germline V gene, CDR1 is LGHNA and CDR2 is YNFKEQ. CDR3 length: 15 amino acids. The CDR3 DNA is TGTGCCAGCAGCCTCGACAGGGGGCAGGCCTACGAGCAGTACTTC. It specifies CASSLDRGQAYEQYF.